This T cell receptor beta chain appears in the sequencing data of a study of technical replicates of blood from several donors (TCRdb year 2017). Library preparation used the immunoSEQ multiplex PCR assay. What TCRdb holds here is the immuneACCESS table cut down to in-frame rearrangements. Part of the clones is not present; checked against another copy, under half of the missing clones reflect an unresolved V gene, and the others are unexplained. The sample has 60,000 to 90,000 clones on record, around 97% of them singletons. The ten largest clones add up to around 0.22% of the sample. From cysteine to phenylalanine, the CDR3 is 17 amino acids long. The only DNA kept is the CDR3, 51 bases in frame from the first base. Here V drops 4 bases and J drops 1 base, and the junction holds 7 bases not matched to any gene. The germline V gene (reference sequence) supplies CDR1 SGHNT and CDR2 YYREEE. Details on this clone: Its recognized antigen is unknown. Qualities for individual bases were not recorded, and no much larger clone is one base off.

This clonotype was obtained from a human donor in good health. Recombination linked TRBV5-4 to TRBJ2-1; the central 11 bases match TRBD2. The sequencing sample was made of T cells isolated from PBMCs. At the DNA level, the sequence is TGTGCCAGCAGCCCAAAAAGACTAGCGGGGTCCTACAATGAGCAGTTCTTC. This is translated as CASSPKRLAGSYNEQFF. Reference TRBV5-4 and TRBJ2-1 genes cover what lies past the CDR3, so the full variable domain is ETGVTQSPTHLIKTRGQQVTLRCSSQSGHNTVSWYQQALGQGPQFIFQYYREEENGRGNFPPRFSGLQFPNYSSELNVNALELDDSALYLCASSPKRLAGSYNEQFFGPGTRLTVL.